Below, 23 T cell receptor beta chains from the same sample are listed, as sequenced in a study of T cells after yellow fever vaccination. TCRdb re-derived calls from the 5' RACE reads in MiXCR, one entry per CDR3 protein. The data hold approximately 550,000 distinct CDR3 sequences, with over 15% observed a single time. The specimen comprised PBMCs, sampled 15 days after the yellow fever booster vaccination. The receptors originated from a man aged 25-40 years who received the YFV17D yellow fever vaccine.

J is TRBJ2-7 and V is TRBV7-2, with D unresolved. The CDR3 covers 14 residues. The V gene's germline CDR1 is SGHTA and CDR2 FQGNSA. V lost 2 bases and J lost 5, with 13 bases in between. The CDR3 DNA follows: TGTGCCAGCAGCTTAATGGATGGCAAACACGAGCAGTACTTC. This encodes CASSLMDGKHEQYF. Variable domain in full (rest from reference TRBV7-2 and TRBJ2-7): GAGVSQSPSNKVTEKGKDVELRCDPISGHTALYWYRQSLGQGLEFLIYFQGNSAPDKSGLPSDRFSAERTGGSVSTLTIQRTQQEDSAVYLCASSLMDGKHEQYFGPGTRLTVT.

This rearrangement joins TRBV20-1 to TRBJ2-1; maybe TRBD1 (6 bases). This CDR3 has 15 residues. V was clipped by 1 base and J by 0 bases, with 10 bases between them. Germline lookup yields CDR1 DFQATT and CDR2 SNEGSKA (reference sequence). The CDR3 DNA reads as TGCAGTGCTAGAGTTAGGGACAACTCCTACAATGAGCAGTTCTTC. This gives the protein CSARVRDNSYNEQFF.

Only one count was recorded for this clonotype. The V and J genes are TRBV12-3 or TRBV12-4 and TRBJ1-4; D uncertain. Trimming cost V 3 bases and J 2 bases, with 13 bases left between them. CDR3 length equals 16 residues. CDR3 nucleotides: TGTGCCAGCAGTTTCCTCAGTAGGGAGACTAATGAAAAACTGTTTTTT. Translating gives CASSFLSRETNEKLFF.

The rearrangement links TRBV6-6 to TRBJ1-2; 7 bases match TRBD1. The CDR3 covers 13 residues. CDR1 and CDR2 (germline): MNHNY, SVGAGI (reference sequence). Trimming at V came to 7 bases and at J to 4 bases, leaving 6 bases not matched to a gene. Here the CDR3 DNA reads TGTGCCAGCACCTCCGGGACAGCCTATGGCTACACCTTC. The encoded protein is CASTSGTAYGYTF.

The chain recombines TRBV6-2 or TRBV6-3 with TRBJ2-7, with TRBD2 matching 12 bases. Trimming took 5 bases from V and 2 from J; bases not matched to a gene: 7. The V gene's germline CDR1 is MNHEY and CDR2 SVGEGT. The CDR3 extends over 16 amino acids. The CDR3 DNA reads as TGTGCCAGCAGTACGACTAGCGGGAGAAACACCTACGAGCAGTACTTC. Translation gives CASSTTSGRNTYEQYF.

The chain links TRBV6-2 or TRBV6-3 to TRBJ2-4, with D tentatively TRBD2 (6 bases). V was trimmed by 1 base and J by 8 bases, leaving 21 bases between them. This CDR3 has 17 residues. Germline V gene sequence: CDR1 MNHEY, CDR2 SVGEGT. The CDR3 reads CASSYYSSEWARDIQYF. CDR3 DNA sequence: TGTGCCAGCAGTTACTACTCTAGCGAGTGGGCGCGAGACATTCAGTACTTC.

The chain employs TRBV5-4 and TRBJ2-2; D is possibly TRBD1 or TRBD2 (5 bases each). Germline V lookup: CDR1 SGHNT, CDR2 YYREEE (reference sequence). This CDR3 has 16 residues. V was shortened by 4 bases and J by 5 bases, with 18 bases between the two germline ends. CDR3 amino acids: CASSRTTGPGTGELFF. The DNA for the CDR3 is TGTGCCAGCAGCAGAACGACGGGGCCAGGGACCGGGGAGCTGTTTTTT.

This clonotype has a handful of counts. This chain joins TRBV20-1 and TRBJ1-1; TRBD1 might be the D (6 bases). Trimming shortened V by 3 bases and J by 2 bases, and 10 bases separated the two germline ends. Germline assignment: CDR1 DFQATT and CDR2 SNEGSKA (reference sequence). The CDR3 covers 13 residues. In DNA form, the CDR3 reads TGCAGTGCTAGGGGACATCTAAACACTGAAGCTTTCTTT. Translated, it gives CSARGHLNTEAFF.

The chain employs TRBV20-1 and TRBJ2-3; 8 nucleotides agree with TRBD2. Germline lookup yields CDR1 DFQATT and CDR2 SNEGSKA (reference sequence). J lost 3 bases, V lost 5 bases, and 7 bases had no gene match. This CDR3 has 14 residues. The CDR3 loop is CSAGLGLGTDTQYF. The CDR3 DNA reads TGCAGTGCTGGCTTGGGACTAGGGACAGATACGCAGTATTTT.

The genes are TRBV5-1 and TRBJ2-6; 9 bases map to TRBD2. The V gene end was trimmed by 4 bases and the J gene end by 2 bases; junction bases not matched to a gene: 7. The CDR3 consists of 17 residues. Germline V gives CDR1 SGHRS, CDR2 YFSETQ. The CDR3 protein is CASSLSGSTAGANVLTF. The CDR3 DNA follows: TGCGCCAGCAGCCTTAGCGGGAGTACGGCTGGGGCCAACGTCCTGACTTTC.

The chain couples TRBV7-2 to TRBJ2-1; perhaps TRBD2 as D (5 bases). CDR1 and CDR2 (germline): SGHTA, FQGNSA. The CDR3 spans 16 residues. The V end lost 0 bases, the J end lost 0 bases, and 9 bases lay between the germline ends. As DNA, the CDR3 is TGTGCCAGCAGCTTAGCTAGCGAAAGCTCCTACAATGAGCAGTTCTTC. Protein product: CASSLASESSYNEQFF.

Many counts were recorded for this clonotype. CDR3 in DNA: TGTGCCAGCACCCAGGGGCTGGAGACCCAGTACTTC. This codes for CASTQGLETQYF. This chain connects TRBV28 to TRBJ2-5, with D possibly matching TRBD1 (6 bases). The CDR3 consists of 12 residues. Trimming removed 7 bases at V and 5 bases at J, with 11 bases between. CDR1 is MDHEN and CDR2 is SYDVKM in the germline V gene.

In DNA, the CDR3 is TGTGCCAGCAGTCCGCGATGGACAGGGTACTACGAGCAGTACTTC. It is translated as CASSPRWTGYYEQYF. This rearrangement joins TRBV6-2 or TRBV6-3 to TRBJ2-7; the match to TRBD1 covers 8 bases. Germline lookup yields CDR1 MNHEY and CDR2 SVGEGT. This CDR3 spans 15 amino acids. V was pared by 5 bases and J by 3 bases, with 9 bases of the junction left unmatched.

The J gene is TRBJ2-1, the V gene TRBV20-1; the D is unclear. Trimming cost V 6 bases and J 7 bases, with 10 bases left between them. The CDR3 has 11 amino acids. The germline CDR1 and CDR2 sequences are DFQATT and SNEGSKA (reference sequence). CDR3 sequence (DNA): TGCAGTGCCGAACGGGCGAATGAGCAGTTCTTC. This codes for CSAERANEQFF.

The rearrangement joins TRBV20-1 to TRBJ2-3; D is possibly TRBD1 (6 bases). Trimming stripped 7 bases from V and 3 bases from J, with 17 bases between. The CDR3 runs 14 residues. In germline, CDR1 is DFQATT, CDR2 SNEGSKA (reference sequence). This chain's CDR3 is CSVQKGVSTDTQYF. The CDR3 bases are TGCAGTGTCCAGAAGGGGGTTTCGACAGATACGCAGTATTTT.

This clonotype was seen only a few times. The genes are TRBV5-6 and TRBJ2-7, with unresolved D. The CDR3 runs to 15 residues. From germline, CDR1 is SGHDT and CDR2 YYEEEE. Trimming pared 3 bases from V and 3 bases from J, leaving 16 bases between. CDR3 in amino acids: CASSSPPRRDYEQYF. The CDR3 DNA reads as TGTGCCAGCAGCTCCCCCCCGAGAAGGGACTACGAGCAGTACTTC.

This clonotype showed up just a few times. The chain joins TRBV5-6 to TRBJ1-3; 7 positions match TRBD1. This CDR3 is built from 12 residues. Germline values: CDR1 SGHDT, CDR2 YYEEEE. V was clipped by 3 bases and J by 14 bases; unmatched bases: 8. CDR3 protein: CASSYQQGNVYF. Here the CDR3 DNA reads TGTGCCAGCAGCTATCAACAGGGGAATGTATATTTT.

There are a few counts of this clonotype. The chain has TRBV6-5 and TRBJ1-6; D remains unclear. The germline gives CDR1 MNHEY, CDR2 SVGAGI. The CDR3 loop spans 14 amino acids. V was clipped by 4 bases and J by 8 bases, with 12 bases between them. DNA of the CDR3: TGTGCCAGCAGTTGGCCGGCGTCGGATTCACCCCTCCACTTT. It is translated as CASSWPASDSPLHF.

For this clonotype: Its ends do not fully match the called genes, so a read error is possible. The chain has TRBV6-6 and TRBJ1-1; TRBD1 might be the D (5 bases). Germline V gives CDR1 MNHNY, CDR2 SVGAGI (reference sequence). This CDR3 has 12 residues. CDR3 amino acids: CASSYSTAEAFF. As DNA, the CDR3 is TGTGCCAGCAGTTACTCGACAGCTGAGGCTTTCTTT.

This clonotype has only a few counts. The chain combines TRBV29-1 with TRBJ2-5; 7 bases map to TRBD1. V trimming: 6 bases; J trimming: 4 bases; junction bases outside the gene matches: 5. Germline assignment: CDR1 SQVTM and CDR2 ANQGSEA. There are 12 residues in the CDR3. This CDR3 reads CSVEGAAETQYF. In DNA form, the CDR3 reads TGCAGCGTCGAGGGGGCGGCAGAGACCCAGTACTTC.

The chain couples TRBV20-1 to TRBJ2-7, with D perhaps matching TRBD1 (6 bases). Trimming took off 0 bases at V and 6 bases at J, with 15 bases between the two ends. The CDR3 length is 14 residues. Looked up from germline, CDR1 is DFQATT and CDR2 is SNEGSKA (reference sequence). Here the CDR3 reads CSARDPLGAGEQYF. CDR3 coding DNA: TGCAGTGCTAGAGATCCACTGGGGGCTGGCGAGCAGTACTTC.

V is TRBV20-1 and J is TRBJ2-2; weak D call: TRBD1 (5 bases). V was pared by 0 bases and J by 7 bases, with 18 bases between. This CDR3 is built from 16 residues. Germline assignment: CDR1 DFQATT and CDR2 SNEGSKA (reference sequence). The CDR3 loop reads CSARDWVQGENGELFF. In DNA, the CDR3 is TGCAGTGCTAGAGATTGGGTTCAGGGTGAGAACGGGGAGCTGTTTTTT.

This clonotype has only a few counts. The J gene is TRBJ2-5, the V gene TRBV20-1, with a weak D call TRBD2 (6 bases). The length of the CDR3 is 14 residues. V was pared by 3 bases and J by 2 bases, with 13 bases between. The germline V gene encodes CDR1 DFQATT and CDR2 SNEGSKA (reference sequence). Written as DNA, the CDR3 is TGCAGTGCTAGTCATCGGGGGTATCAAGAGACCCAGTACTTC. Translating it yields CSASHRGYQETQYF.